This TCR beta chain is from a study of neoadjuvant nivolumab and ipilimumab in lung cancer. Remarks on this clone: The antigen remains unidentified.

Profiled with immunoSEQ multiplex PCR; TCRdb holds only in-frame clones, not every one. This sample has about 23,000 clones, with approximately 77% found just once. General study findings and limits: TCR clonality did not significantly correlate with pathologic tumor regression. TCR richness and clonality were higher in tumors than adjacent uninvolved lung. TCR receptors were sequenced in few samples. Resected-tumor TCR richness correlated positively with pretherapy blood richness.

The sequence was collected from an adult with non-small cell lung cancer. This material consisted of peripheral blood, taken before neoadjuvant nivolumab, alone or with ipilimumab.

CDR3 coding DNA: TGTGCCAGCAGCGGCCTCGACATTGCGGGCTACACCTTC. Translation gives CASSGLDIAGYTF. V gene TRBV7-2 combines with J gene TRBJ1-2; D ambiguous. The V and J ends lost 5 bases and 8 bases respectively, with 15 bases between them. The CDR3 contains 13 residues. Germline lookup yields CDR1 SGHTA and CDR2 FQGNSA.